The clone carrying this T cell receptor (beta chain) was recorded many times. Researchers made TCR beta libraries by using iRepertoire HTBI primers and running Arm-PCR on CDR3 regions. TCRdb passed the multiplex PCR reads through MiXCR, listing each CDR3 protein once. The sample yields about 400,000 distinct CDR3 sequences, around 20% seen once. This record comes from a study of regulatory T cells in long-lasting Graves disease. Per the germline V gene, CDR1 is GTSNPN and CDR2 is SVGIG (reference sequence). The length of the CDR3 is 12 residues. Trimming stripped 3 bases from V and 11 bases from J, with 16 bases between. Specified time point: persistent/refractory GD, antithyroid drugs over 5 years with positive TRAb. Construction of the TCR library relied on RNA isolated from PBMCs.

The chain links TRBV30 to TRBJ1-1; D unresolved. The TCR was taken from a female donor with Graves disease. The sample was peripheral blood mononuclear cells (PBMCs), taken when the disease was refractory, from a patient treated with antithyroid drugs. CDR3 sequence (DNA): TGTGCCTGGAGCGAGGGAGGAGGAAGCGCTTTCTTT. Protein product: CAWSEGGGSAFF.